This note documents a single T cell receptor beta chain sequence. Its target is unknown. Per germline, CDR1 SGDLS and CDR2 YYNGEE. V was shortened by 2 bases and J by 0 bases, with 5 bases between the two germline ends. This CDR3 region has 13 residues. This specimen comes from a study of tumor-infiltrating lymphocytes in localized non-small cell lung cancer. Study findings and constraints: Different pieces of the same tissue were used for each assay.

Only in-frame clones appear in the TCRdb table, and some are missing; sequencing was by immunoSEQ multiplex PCR. The sample has 3,000 to 4,000 clones; 65% are singletons. The source material was uninvolved lung tissue not adjacent to the tumor. The V and J genes are TRBV9 and TRBJ1-1; D is unresolved. This TCR derives from a human donor with non-small cell lung cancer. CDR3 sequence (DNA): TGTGCCAGCAGCGTCGGAATGAACACTGAAGCTTTCTTT. Its protein product is CASSVGMNTEAFF.